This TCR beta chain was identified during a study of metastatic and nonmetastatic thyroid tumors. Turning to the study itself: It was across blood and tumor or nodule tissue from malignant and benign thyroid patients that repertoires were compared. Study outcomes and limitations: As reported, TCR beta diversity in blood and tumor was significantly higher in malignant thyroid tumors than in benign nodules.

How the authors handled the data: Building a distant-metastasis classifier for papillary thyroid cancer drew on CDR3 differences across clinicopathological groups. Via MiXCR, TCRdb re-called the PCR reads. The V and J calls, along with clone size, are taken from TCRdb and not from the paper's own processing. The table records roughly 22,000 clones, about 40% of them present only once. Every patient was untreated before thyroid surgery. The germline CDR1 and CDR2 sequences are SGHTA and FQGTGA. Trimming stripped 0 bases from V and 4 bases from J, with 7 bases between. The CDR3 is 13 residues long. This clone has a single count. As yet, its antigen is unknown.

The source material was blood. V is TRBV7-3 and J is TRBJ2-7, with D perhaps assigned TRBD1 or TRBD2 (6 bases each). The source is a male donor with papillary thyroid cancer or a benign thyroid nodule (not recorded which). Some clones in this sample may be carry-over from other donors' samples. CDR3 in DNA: TGTGCCAGCAGCTTAACAGGGGGGTACGAGCAGTACTTC. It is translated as CASSLTGGYEQYF. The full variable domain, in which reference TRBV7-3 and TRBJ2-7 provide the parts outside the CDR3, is GAGVSQTPSNKVTEKGKYVELRCDPISGHTALYWYRQSLGQGPEFLIYFQGTGAADDSGLPNDRFFAVRPEGSVSTLKIQRTERGDSAVYLCASSLTGGYEQYFGPGTRLTVT.